A single TCR beta chain is shown here with its context. What it recognizes is unknown. Sequencing used immunoSEQ multiplex PCR; TCRdb keeps in-frame clones, though not all of them. Among 13,000 or so clones listed, around 72% were seen once. The sample comes from a study of CD4+ T cells in melanoma. Broader study findings: Reportedly, melanoma neoantigen-specific CD4+ T cells showed varied differentiation states. CD8+ T cell, macrophage and B cell function reportedly correlated with neoantigen-specific CD4+ T cells.

In germline, CDR1 is SGHRS, CDR2 YFSETQ. The CDR3 is made up of 14 amino acids. Trimming cost V 4 bases and J 10 bases; bases outside gene matches: 7. The sequence came from a human donor with melanoma. The sample was cells from a culture (not recorded whether cultured in vitro). V is TRBV5-1 and J is TRBJ1-6, with TRBD1 matching 8 bases. CDR3 residues: CASSTGQDQSPLHF. CDR3 bases: TGCGCCAGCAGCACGGGACAGGATCAATCACCCCTCCACTTT.